What follows are 2 T cell receptor beta chains derived from one specimen sequenced in a study of cytomegalovirus exposure and HLA in healthy donors. The PCR was carried out with 60 Vbeta primers and 13 Jbeta primers. Assay: immunoSEQ multiplex PCR; the TCRdb copy retains only in-frame clones and omits some. In the table there are 150,000 to 200,000 clones, 75% to 90% of which are singletons. Sample: PBMCs. The source is a human donor in good health.

The chain joins TRBV12-5 to TRBJ2-2; the D gene is possibly TRBD2 (6 bases). CDR3 size: 16 residues. Trimming pared 0 bases from V and 4 bases from J, leaving 12 bases between. CDR1 LGHNT and CDR2 FRNRAP come from the germline V gene. In DNA form, the CDR3 reads TGTGCTAGTGGTTTGGTACTGTGGGGGGTCACCGGGGAGCTGTTTTTT. Its protein is CASGLVLWGVTGELFF.

V gene TRBV27 combines with J gene TRBJ1-2; TRBD1 agrees at 7 bases. V trimming: 3 bases; J trimming: 7 bases; junction bases outside the gene matches: 8. The germline V gene has CDR1 MNHEY and CDR2 SMNVEV (reference sequence). The CDR3 is 14 amino acids. The CDR3 DNA follows: TGTGCCAGCAGTTTTACCGACAGGGCCTCTGGCTACACCTTC. It yields the protein CASSFTDRASGYTF.